This T cell receptor (beta chain) is drawn from a study of blood T cell repertoires in COVID-19. Overall study context: The study drew acute and convalescent COVID-19 samples from the United States, Italy and Spain. T cells, B-cell-depleted T cells, or PBMCs supplied cDNA or gDNA.

In the original analysis: Estimation of nucleated cell counts was performed using reference gene primer amplification. Generated by immunoSEQ multiplex PCR, the TCRdb table keeps only in-frame clones and is missing some. D and trimming come from the DNA, and the V and J calls and clone size come from that table. The top ten hold roughly 21% of the sample, which has 100,000 or so clones, more than 75% seen once. The CDR3 has 15 residues. Germline assignment: CDR1 MGHDK and CDR2 SYGVNS. V dropped 3 bases and J dropped 1 base, with 9 bases sitting between them. The sample comprised peripheral blood. This rearrangement joins TRBV25-1 to TRBJ2-2, with D perhaps TRBD1 (5 bases). This clonotype originated in a human donor in a cohort sampled during active COVID-19. CDR3 sequence reads: CASSDDRKNTGELFF. The CDR3 nucleotides are TGTGCCAGCAGTGATGACAGAAAGAACACCGGGGAGCTGTTTTTT.